What follows are 20 T cell receptor beta chains derived from one specimen sequenced in a study of blood T cell repertoires in COVID-19. Libraries were prepared by immunoSEQ multiplex PCR; TCRdb keeps only in-frame clonotypes and omits some of them. The sample lists 300,000 to 350,000 clones, 88% seen once, with around 5% in the top ten. Sequencing input: PBMCs or T cells enriched from blood (not recorded which). The receptor source for this set is a man aged 30 to 39 who had recovered from COVID-19.

The chain combines TRBV5-1 with TRBJ2-3, with D possibly being TRBD2 (6 bases). Germline V gives CDR1 SGHRS, CDR2 YFSETQ. The V and J ends lost 3 bases and 2 bases respectively, with 10 bases between them. CDR3 length: 14 amino acids. The CDR3 protein is CASSSGTLTDTQYF. The CDR3 bases are TGCGCCAGCAGCTCCGGGACTCTCACAGATACGCAGTATTTT.

The chain carries TRBV27 and TRBJ1-1, with 11 bases identical to TRBD1. CDR3 size: 14 residues. The V gene end was trimmed by 5 bases and the J gene end by 6 bases; junction bases not matched to a gene: 5. Germline V CDR1 and CDR2: MNHEY, SMNVEV (reference sequence). CDR3 region: CASSPRTGGSEAFF. The CDR3 coding sequence is TGTGCCAGCAGTCCCCGGACAGGGGGCTCTGAAGCTTTCTTT.

The chain is built from TRBV4-2 and TRBJ2-7; D call uncertain. The CDR3 length is 17 residues. Trimming left V 0 bases short and J 6 bases short, with 21 bases between. Per the germline V gene, CDR1 is LGHNA and CDR2 is YNFKEQ. CDR3 nucleotide sequence: TGTGCCAGCAGCCAAGAATTTCAGGCTTCATGGTATCGCGAGCAGTACTTC. As protein: CASSQEFQASWYREQYF.

A note on this clone: Other DNA sequences in the sample encode the same CDR3. V and J are TRBV3-1 (or the pseudogene TRBV3-2) and TRBJ2-5; D call uncertain. This CDR3 contains 12 residues. The V end was cut by 0 bases, the J end by 5 bases, with 4 bases between. In germline, CDR1 is LGHDT, CDR2 YNNKEL (reference sequence). CDR3 in DNA: TGTGCCAGCAGCCAAGAGCGGGAGACCCAGTACTTC. Its translation: CASSQERETQYF.

The chain joins TRBV7-8 to TRBJ2-7; a possible D gene is TRBD1 (6 bases). Germline loops: CDR1 SGHVS, CDR2 FQNEAQ. The CDR3 is 16 residues long. Trimming took 4 bases from V and 0 from J, leaving 16 bases between them. CDR3 in DNA: TGTGCCAGCAGCTCAAGATCCGACAGGAACTCCTACGAGCAGTACTTC. Amino acids: CASSSRSDRNSYEQYF.

The genes are TRBV18 and TRBJ1-4; D is ambiguous. The CDR3 covers 14 residues. V lost 1 base, J lost 5 bases, and 8 bases lay in between. Germline CDR1 is KGHSH and CDR2 is LQKENI. CDR3 sequence reads: CASSPRGSNEKLFF. The CDR3 nucleotides read TGTGCCAGCTCACCACGCGGCTCAAATGAAAAACTGTTTTTT.

The V gene is TRBV9, the J gene TRBJ2-3, with a possible D match to TRBD2 (5 bases). Germline assignment: CDR1 SGDLS and CDR2 YYNGEE. With 0 bases removed from V and 3 bases from J, the gap between germline ends came to 11 bases. CDR3 size: 15 residues. The CDR3 spells CASSVDEGRTDTQYF. The CDR3 DNA reads as TGTGCCAGCAGCGTAGATGAGGGAAGGACAGATACGCAGTATTTT.

On this clone: Additional DNA sequences in this sample encode the identical CDR3. V and J are TRBV5-4 and TRBJ1-1; the match to TRBD1 covers 10 bases. The V gene's germline CDR1 is SGHNT and CDR2 YYREEE (reference sequence). Trimming at V came to 4 bases and at J to 1 base, leaving 4 bases not matched to a gene. CDR3 size: 15 residues. The CDR3 DNA follows: TGTGCCAGCAGCCCGGACAGGGGGAGGAACACTGAAGCTTTCTTT. It specifies CASSPDRGRNTEAFF.

This clone was detected only once. The chain employs TRBV2 and TRBJ1-5; D gene unclear. Trimming stripped 2 bases from V and 3 bases from J, with 8 bases between. CDR3 length: 14 amino acids. Germline loops: CDR1 SNHLY, CDR2 FYNNEI. In DNA form, the CDR3 reads TGTGCCAGCAGTGAACAGGCGATCAATCAGCCCCAGCATTTT. It is translated as CASSEQAINQPQHF. The full variable domain, with the rest looked up from reference TRBV2 and TRBJ1-5, is EPEVTQTPSHQVTQMGQEVILRCVPISNHLYFYWYRQILGQKVEFLVSFYNNEISEKSEIFDDQFSVERPDGSNFTLKIRSTKLEDSAMYFCASSEQAINQPQHFGDGTRLSIL.

The V call is TRBV5-1, the J call TRBJ2-7; 9 bases align to TRBD1. The CDR3 has 14 residues. V shed 5 bases, J shed 5 bases, and the junction held 8 bases outside the gene matches. CDR1 and CDR2 from the germline V gene are SGHRS and YFSETQ. The CDR3 DNA reads as TGCGCCAGCAGGTGGGTCACAGGGGGCGACGAGCAGTACTTC. Its translation is CASRWVTGGDEQYF.

The gene calls are TRBV28 and TRBJ1-2, with 7 bases fitting TRBD1. CDR1 is MDHEN, CDR2 SYDVKM, per germline. Trimming at V came to 6 bases and at J to 0 bases, leaving 7 bases not matched to a gene. This CDR3 is built from 15 residues. CDR3 nucleotides: TGTGCCAGCAGGGTGACAGGGATAACTAACTATGGCTACACCTTC. Its protein is CASRVTGITNYGYTF.

CDR3 sequence reads: CASSSLTSTDTQYF. CDR3 in DNA: TGTGCCAGCAGTTCTCTGACTAGCACAGATACGCAGTATTTT. This rearrangement joins TRBV27 to TRBJ2-3; D unresolved. Trimming took off 4 bases at V and 0 bases at J, with 8 bases between the two ends. The CDR3 has 14 amino acids. Per germline, CDR1 MNHEY and CDR2 SMNVEV (reference sequence).

This chain connects TRBV6-5 to TRBJ1-6; 8 bases are a match to TRBD1. CDR3 length: 15 amino acids. CDR1 is MNHEY, CDR2 SVGAGI, per germline. V was pared by 6 bases and J by 7 bases, with 8 bases of the junction left unmatched. CDR3 bases: TGTGCCAGCAGCCTCGGACAGGGCCACAATTCACCCCTCCACTTT. Translating gives CASSLGQGHNSPLHF.

This rearrangement joins TRBV28 to TRBJ2-5, with 9 bases that match TRBD2. Germline trimming cut 8 bases from V and 2 bases from J; bases unmatched to any gene: 6. The CDR3 is 14 residues long. The germline gives CDR1 MDHEN, CDR2 SYDVKM. Here the CDR3 reads CASSLAGSQETQYF. CDR3 nucleotides: TGTGCCAGCTCCCTAGCGGGGAGTCAAGAGACCCAGTACTTC.

V usage is TRBV28 and J usage is TRBJ1-5; tentatively, D is TRBD1 (6 bases). The germline V gene has CDR1 MDHEN and CDR2 SYDVKM. The CDR3 is 15 amino acids. Trimming removed 4 bases from V and 4 bases from J, with 14 bases in between. The CDR3 sequence is CASSSTGSGNQPQHF. The CDR3 bases are TGTGCCAGCAGTTCCACAGGGAGCGGTAATCAGCCCCAGCATTTT.

The chain joins TRBV27 to TRBJ2-3; a possible D gene is TRBD1 (5 bases). The ends were cut back, 4 bases at V and 4 bases at J, with 21 bases in the middle. The CDR3 consists of 17 residues. Germline CDR1 MNHEY, CDR2 SMNVEV (reference sequence). CDR3 nucleotides: TGTGCCAGCAGTTCCCGAGCTAGGGGAATGCTATCAGATACGCAGTATTTT. It specifies CASSSRARGMLSDTQYF.

This chain connects TRBV2 to TRBJ2-1; 7 bases line up with TRBD2. V dropped 2 bases and J dropped 9; count of bases not matched to a gene: 7. Germline V gene data show CDR1 as SNHLY and CDR2 as FYNNEI. This CDR3 is built from 14 residues. The CDR3 here is CASSETSREGEQFF. CDR3 coding DNA: TGTGCCAGCAGTGAAACCTCCAGGGAGGGTGAGCAGTTCTTC.

The chain has TRBV3-1 (or the pseudogene TRBV3-2) and TRBJ1-5, with D unclear. This CDR3 contains 13 residues. Germline V gives CDR1 LGHDT, CDR2 YNNKEL (reference sequence). The V gene lost 1 base and the J gene lost 4 bases, with 5 bases spanning the gap. The CDR3 coding sequence is TGTGCCAGCAGCCAAGCCGGGAATCAGCCCCAGCATTTT. Translating gives CASSQAGNQPQHF.

The CDR3: CASTPGGSTEAFF. The DNA of the CDR3 is TGTGCCAGCACCCCGGGAGGGAGCACTGAAGCTTTCTTT. This rearrangement joins TRBV12-3 or TRBV12-4 to TRBJ1-1; the D is unclear. The CDR3 totals 13 residues. V dropped 7 bases and J dropped 4 bases, with 13 bases sitting between them.

This clone showed up just a few times. V usage is TRBV7-8 and J usage is TRBJ1-1; no reliable D call. Germline CDR1 reads SGHVS; CDR2 reads FQNEAQ. V was trimmed by 5 bases and J by 8 bases, leaving 18 bases between them. CDR3 length: 14 residues. The CDR3 loop is CASSPSRLPGEAFF. CDR3 in DNA: TGTGCCAGCAGCCCCTCGAGACTGCCCGGAGAAGCTTTCTTT.